The text below deals with one TCR beta chain. The target antigen is unknown. The source of the sample is a study of blood T cells in healthy people across ages. For the study at large: About one barcoded TCR beta cDNA was captured per two T cells.

The use of a sample-barcoded 5' primer and a J-beta primer mix characterized a second PCR of roughly 7 to 11 cycles. TCRdb re-called the 5' RACE reads with MiXCR, one entry per CDR3 protein. The sample consists of about 1.8 million distinct CDR3 sequences, less than 50% of them appearing once. Whole-study results and caveats: TCR beta diversity, measured per million T cells, fell in a roughly linear way with age. Estimated diversity that came from one million T cells was considered an underestimate. There was no known CMV status for donors, so expanded clonotype changes were possibly confounded.

The CDR3 sequence is 18 residues long. Losses at the gene ends were 5 bases for V and 0 bases for J; bases not matched to a gene: 15. Germline-derived CDR1 and CDR2 are DFQATT and SNEGSKA (reference sequence). The receptor comes from a woman aged 35 to 49 in good health. Sequencing was carried out using blood. This chain connects TRBV20-1 to TRBJ2-1; 8 bases fit TRBD2. As DNA, the CDR3 is TGCAGTGCTCGCATGGGGCGGGGGGCCCTAATCTCCTACAATGAGCAGTTCTTC. Amino acids: CSARMGRGALISYNEQFF.